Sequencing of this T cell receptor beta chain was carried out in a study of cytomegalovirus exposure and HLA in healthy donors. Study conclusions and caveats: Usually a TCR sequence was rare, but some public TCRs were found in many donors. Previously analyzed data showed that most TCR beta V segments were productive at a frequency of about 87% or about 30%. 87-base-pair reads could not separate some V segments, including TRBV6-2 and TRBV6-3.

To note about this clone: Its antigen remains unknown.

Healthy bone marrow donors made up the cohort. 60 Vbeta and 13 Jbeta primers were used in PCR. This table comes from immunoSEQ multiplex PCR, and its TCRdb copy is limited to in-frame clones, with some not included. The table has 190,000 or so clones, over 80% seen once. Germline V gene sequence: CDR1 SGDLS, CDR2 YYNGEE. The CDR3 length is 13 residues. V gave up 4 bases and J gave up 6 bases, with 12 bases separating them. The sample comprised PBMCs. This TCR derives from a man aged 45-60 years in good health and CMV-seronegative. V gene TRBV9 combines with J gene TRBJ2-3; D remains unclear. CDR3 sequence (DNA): TGTGCCAGCAGCAATCCTTACGGGGATACGCAGTATTTT. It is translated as CASSNPYGDTQYF.